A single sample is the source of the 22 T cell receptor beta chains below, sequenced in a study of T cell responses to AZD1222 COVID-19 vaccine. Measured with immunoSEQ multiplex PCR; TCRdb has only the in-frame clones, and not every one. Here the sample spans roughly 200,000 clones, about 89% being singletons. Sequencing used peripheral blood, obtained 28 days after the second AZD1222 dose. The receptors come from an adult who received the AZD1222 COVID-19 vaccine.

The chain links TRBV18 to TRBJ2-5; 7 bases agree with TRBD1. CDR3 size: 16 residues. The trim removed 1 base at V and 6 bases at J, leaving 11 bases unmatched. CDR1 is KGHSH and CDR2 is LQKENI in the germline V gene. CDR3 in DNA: TGTGCCAGCTCACCACAAATCCTGACAGGGCAGCAGACCCAGTACTTC. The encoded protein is CASSPQILTGQQTQYF.

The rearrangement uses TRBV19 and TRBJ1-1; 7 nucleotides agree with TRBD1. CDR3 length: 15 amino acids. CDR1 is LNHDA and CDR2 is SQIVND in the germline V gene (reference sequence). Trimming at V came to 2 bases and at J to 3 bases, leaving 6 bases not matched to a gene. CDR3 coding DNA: TGTGCCAGTAGTATAATGGACACAGGGGACACTGAAGCTTTCTTT. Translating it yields CASSIMDTGDTEAFF.

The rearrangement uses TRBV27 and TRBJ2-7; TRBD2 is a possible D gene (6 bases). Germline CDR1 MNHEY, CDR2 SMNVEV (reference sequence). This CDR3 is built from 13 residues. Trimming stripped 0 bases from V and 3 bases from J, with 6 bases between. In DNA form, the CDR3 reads TGTGCCAGCAGTTTATCTAGCGGCTACGAGCAGTACTTC. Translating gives CASSLSSGYEQYF.

CDR3 sequence reads: CASSTGGGGEKLFF. The CDR3 region has the DNA TGTGCCAGCAGTACAGGGGGCGGAGGTGAAAAACTGTTTTTT. This rearrangement joins TRBV6-5 to TRBJ1-4; 9 bases are shared with TRBD1. CDR3 length: 14 amino acids. CDR1 and CDR2 (germline): MNHEY, SVGAGI. Germline trimming cut 5 bases from V and 7 bases from J; bases unmatched to any gene: 5.

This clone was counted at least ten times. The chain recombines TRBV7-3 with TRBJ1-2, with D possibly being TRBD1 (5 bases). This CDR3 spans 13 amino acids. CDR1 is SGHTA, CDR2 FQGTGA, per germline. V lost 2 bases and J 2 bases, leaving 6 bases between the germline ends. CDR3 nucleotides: TGTGCCAGCAGCTTACAGGGAAACTATGGCTACACCTTC. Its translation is CASSLQGNYGYTF.

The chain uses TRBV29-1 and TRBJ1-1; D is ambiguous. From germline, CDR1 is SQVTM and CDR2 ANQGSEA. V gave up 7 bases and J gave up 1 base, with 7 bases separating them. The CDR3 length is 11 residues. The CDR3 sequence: CSAFGNTEAFF. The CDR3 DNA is TGCAGCGCCTTCGGGAACACTGAAGCTTTCTTT.

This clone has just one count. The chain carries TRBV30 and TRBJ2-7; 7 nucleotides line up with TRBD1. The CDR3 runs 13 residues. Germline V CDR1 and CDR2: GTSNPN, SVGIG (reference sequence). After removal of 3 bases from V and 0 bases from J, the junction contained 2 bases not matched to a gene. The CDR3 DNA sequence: TGTGCCTGGAGGGGGACAGCCTCCTACGAGCAGTACTTC. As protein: CAWRGTASYEQYF. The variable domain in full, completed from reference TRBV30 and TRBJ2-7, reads SQTIHQWPATLVQPVGSPLSLECTVEGTSNPNLYWYRQAAGRGLQLLFYSVGIGQISSEVPQNLSASRPQDRQFILSSKKLLLSDSGFYLCAWRGTASYEQYFGPGTRLTVT.

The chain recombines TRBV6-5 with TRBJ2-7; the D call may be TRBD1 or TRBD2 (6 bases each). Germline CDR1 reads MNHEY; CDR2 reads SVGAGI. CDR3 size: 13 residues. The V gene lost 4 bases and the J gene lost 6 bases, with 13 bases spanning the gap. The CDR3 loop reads CASSFEGGREQYF. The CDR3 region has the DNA TGTGCCAGCAGTTTCGAAGGGGGGCGCGAGCAGTACTTC.

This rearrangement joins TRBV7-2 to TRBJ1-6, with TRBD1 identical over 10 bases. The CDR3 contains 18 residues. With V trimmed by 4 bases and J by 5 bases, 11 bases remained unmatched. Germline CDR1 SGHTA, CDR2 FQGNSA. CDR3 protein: CASSSRQGATSHNSPLHF. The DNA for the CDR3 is TGTGCCAGCAGCTCTCGACAGGGGGCAACGAGTCATAATTCACCCCTCCACTTT.

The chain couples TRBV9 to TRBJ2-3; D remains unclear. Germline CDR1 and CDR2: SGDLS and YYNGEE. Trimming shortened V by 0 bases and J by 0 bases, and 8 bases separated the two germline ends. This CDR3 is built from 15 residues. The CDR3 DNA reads TGTGCCAGCAGCGTAGGTAGATCTAGCACAGATACGCAGTATTTT. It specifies CASSVGRSSTDTQYF.

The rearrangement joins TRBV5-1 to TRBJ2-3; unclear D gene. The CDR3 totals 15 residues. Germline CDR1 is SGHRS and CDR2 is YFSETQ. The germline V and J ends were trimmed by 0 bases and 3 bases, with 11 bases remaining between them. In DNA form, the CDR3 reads TGCGCCAGCAGCTTGGTTGCGGACCGAACAGATACGCAGTATTTT. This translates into CASSLVADRTDTQYF.

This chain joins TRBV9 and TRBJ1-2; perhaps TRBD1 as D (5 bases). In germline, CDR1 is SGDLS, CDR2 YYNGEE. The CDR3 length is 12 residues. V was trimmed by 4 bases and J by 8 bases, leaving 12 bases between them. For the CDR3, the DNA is TGTGCCAGCAGCACGGGATGGGGCGGCTACACCTTC. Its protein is CASSTGWGGYTF.

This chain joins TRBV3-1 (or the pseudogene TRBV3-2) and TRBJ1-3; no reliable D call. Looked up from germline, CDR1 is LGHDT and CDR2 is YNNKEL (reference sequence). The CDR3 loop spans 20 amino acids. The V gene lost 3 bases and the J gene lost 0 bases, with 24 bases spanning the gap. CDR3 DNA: TGTGCCAGCAGCCAGCTAATCACCGGGAGGGTGGCTAACTCTGGAAACACCATATATTTT. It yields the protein CASSQLITGRVANSGNTIYF.

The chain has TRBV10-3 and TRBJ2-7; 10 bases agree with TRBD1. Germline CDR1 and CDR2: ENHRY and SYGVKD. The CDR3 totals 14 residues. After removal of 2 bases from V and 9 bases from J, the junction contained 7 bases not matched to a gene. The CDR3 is CAISEGQGGRGQYF. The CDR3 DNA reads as TGTGCCATCAGTGAGGGACAGGGGGGGCGAGGGCAGTACTTC.

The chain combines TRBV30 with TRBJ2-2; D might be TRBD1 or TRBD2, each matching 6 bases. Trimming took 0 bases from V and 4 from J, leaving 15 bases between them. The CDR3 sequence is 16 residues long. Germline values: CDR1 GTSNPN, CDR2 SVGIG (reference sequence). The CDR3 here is CAWSVRGQVGTGELFF. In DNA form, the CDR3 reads TGTGCCTGGAGTGTACGGGGGCAGGTGGGCACCGGGGAGCTGTTTTTT.

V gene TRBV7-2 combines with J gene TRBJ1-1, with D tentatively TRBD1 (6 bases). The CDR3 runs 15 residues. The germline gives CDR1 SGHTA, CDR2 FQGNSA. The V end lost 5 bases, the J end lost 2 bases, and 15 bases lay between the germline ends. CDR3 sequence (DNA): TGTGCCAGCAGCCGGAAACAGGGCGGTAACACTGAAGCTTTCTTT. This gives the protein CASSRKQGGNTEAFF.

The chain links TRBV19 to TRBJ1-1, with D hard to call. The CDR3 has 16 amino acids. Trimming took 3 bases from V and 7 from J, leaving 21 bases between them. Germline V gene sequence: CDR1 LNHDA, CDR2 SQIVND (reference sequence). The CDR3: CASSMALGPRPFEAFF. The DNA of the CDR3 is TGTGCCAGTAGTATGGCGTTGGGCCCCAGGCCCTTTGAAGCTTTCTTT.

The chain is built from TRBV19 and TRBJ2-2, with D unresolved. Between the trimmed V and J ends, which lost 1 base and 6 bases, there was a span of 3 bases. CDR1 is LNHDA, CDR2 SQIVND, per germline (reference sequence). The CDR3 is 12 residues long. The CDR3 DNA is TGTGCCAGTAGTATAGTTGCCGGGGAGCTGTTTTTT. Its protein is CASSIVAGELFF. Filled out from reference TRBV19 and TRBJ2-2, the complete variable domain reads DGGITQSPKYLFRKEGQNVTLSCEQNLNHDAMYWYRQDPGQGLRLIYYSQIVNDFQKGDIAEGYSVSREKKESFPLTVTSAQKNPTAFYLCASSIVAGELFFGEGSRLTVL.

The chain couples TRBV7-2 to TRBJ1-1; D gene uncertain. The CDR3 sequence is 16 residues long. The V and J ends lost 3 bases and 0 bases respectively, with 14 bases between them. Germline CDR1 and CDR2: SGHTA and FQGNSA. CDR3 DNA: TGTGCCAGCAGCTTGTCCACGGTCCAGATGAACACTGAAGCTTTCTTT. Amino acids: CASSLSTVQMNTEAFF.

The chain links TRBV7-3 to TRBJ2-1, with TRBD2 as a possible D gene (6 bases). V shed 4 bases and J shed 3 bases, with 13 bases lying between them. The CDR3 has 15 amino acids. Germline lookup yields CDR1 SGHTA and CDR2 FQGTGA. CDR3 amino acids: CASSSSGGLYNEQFF. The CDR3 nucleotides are TGTGCCAGCAGCTCTAGTGGGGGACTCTACAATGAGCAGTTCTTC.

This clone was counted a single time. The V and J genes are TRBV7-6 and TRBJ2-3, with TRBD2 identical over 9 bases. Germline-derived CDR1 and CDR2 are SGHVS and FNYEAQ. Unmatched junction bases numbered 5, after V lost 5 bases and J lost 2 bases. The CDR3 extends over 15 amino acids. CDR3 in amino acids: CASSERGALTDTQYF. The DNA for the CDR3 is TGTGCCAGCAGCGAGCGGGGGGCTCTCACAGATACGCAGTATTTT.

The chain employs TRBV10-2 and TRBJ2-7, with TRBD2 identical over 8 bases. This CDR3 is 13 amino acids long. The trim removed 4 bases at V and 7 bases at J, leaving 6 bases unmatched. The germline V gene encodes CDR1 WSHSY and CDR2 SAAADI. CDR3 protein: CASSAGGAAEQYF. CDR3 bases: TGCGCCAGCAGTGCGGGGGGGGCCGCGGAGCAGTACTTC.